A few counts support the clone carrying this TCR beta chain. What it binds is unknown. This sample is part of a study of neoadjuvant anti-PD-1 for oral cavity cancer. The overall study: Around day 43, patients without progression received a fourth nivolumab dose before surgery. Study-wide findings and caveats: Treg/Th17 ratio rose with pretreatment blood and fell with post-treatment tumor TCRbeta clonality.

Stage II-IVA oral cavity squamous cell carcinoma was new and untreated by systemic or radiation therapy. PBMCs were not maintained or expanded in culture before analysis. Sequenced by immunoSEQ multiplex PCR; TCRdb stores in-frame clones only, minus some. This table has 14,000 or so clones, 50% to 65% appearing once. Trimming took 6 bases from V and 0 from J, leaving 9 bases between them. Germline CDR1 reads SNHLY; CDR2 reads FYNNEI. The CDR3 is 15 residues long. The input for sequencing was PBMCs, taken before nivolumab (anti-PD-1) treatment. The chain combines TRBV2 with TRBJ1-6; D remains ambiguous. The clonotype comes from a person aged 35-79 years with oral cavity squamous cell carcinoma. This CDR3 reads CASRQQSSYNSPLHF. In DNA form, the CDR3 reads TGTGCCAGCAGGCAACAGAGCTCCTATAATTCACCCCTCCACTTT.